The TCR beta chain described here comes from a study of T cell responses to AZD1222 COVID-19 vaccine. Trimming at V came to 0 bases and at J to 9 bases, leaving 9 bases not matched to a gene. CDR3 length: 16 amino acids. Germline V lookup: CDR1 SGHTA, CDR2 FQGNSA. Some clones are missing from TCRdb's copy, which holds only in-frame ones; the method was immunoSEQ multiplex PCR. Among 70,000 to 90,000 clones, around 85% were seen once, and the ten largest hold over 10%. As for this clone: Its cognate antigen is unknown.

Study-wide findings and caveats: Along spike, vaccine-associated CD4 TCRs were found throughout, with dominance at 160-218 and 743-854.

The sample in question was peripheral blood, obtained 28 days after the second AZD1222 dose. This TCR came from an adult who received the AZD1222 COVID-19 vaccine. This sequence joins TRBV7-2 and TRBJ2-1, with 9 bases that match TRBD2. CDR3 protein: CASSLAPGLARGEQFF. The CDR3 DNA is TGTGCCAGCAGCTTAGCCCCTGGACTAGCGAGGGGTGAGCAGTTCTTC.